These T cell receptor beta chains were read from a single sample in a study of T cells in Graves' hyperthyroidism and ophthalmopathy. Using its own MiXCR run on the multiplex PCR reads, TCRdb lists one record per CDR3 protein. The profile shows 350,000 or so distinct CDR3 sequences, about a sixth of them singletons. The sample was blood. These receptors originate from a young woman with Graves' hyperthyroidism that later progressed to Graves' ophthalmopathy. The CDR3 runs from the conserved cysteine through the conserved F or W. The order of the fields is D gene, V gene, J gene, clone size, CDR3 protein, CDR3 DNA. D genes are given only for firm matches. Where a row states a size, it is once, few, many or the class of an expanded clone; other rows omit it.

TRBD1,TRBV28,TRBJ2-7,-,CASSLLGPGGPLEQYF,TGTGCCAGCAGCCTTCTGGGGCCAGGGGGACCCCTCGAGCAGTACTTC
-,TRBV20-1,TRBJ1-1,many,CSASQGTQAFF,TGCAGTGCTAGCCAGGGTACGCAAGCTTTCTTT
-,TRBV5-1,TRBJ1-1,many,CASSLEPGRTEAFF,TGCGCCAGCAGCTTGGAGCCGGGAAGGACTGAAGCTTTCTTT
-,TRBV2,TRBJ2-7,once,CASVQRPSSYEQYF,TGTGCCAGCGTTCAGCGTCCCAGCTCCTACGAGCAGTACTTC
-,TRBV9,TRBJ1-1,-,CASSAGNEAFF,TGTGCCAGCAGCGCCGGGAATGAAGCTTTCTTT
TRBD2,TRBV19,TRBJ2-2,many,CASSMTSQTGELFF,TGTGCCAGTAGTATGACTAGCCAGACCGGGGAGCTGTTTTTT
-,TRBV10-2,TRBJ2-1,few,CASSGKNEQFF,TGCGCCAGCAGCGGGAAAAATGAGCAGTTCTTC
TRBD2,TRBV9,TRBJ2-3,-,CASSVGGTSGGADTQYF,TGTGCCAGCAGCGTAGGGGGGACTAGCGGGGGAGCAGATACGCAGTATTTT
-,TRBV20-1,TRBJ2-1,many,CSAKGHPTLHNEQFF,TGCAGTGCTAAGGGACATCCTACTCTTCATAATGAGCAGTTCTTC
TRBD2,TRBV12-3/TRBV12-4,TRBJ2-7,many,CASSPRGTSGEQYF,TGTGCCAGCAGTCCGAGGGGGACTAGCGGCGAGCAGTACTTC
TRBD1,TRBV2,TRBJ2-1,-,CASSADRGSYNEQFF,TGTGCCAGCAGTGCGGACAGGGGCTCCTACAATGAGCAGTTCTTC
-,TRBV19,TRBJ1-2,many,CASSPGQLNGYTF,TGTGCCAGTAGTCCCGGACAGCTAAATGGCTACACCTTC
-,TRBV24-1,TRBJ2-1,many,CATSSGTSYNEQFF,TGTGCCACCAGTTCCGGGACAAGTTACAATGAGCAGTTCTTC
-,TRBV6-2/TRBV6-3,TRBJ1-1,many,CASTDPNTEAFF,TGTGCCAGCACAGACCCGAACACTGAAGCTTTCTTT
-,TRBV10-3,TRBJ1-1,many,CAISIQGAEAFF,TGTGCCATCAGTATACAGGGCGCTGAAGCTTTCTTT
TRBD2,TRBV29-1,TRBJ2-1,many,CSVEGGLAGRNEQFF,TGCAGCGTTGAAGGAGGGTTAGCGGGGAGGAATGAGCAGTTCTTC
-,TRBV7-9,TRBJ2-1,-,CASSLVLQGGSYNEQFF,TGTGCCAGCAGCTTAGTCCTACAGGGGGGGTCCTACAATGAGCAGTTCTTC
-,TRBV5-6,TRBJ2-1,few,CASSLPGYNEQFF,TGTGCCAGCAGCTTACCCGGGTACAATGAGCAGTTCTTC
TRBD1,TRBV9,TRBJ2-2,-,CASSSSGGPTGELFF,TGTGCCAGCAGTTCGTCAGGGGGCCCCACCGGGGAGCTGTTTTTT
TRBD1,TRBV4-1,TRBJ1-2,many,CASSPGQGAWSGYTF,TGCGCCAGCAGCCCCGGACAGGGGGCTTGGAGTGGCTACACCTTC
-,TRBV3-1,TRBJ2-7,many,CASSPQTNSYEQYF,TGTGCCAGCAGCCCCCAGACAAACTCCTACGAGCAGTACTTC
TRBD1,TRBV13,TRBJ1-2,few,CASSSQGTGGDYGYTF,TGTGCCAGCAGCTCACAAGGGACAGGGGGAGACTATGGCTACACCTTC
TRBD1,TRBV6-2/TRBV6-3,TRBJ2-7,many,CASSYSDRLSYEQYF,TGTGCCAGCAGTTACTCGGACAGGCTGTCCTACGAGCAGTACTTC
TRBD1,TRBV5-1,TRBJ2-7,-,CASSLGQGVPHEQYF,TGCGCCAGCAGCTTGGGACAGGGGGTCCCCCACGAGCAGTACTTC
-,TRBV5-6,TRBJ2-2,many,CASSWNENTGELFF,TGTGCCAGCAGCTGGAACGAAAACACCGGGGAGCTGTTTTTT
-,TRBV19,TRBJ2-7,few,CASTQDGFNSYEQYF,TGTGCCAGTACCCAGGACGGATTTAACTCCTACGAGCAGTACTTC
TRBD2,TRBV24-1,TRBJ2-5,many,CATSDPLAGAGETQYF,TGTGCCACCAGTGACCCTTTAGCGGGGGCGGGGGAGACCCAGTACTTC
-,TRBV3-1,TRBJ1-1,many,CASSQAGPWNTEAFF,TGTGCCAGCAGCCAAGCCGGACCCTGGAACACTGAAGCTTTCTTT
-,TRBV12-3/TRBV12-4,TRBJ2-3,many,CASSLWGDTQYF,TGTGCCAGCAGTCTTTGGGGGGATACGCAGTATTTT
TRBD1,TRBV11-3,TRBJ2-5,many,CASSRQGSETQYF,TGTGCCAGCAGCCGACAGGGAAGCGAGACCCAGTACTTC
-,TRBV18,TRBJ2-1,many,CASSPPVSTLLRYNEQFF,TGTGCCAGCTCACCACCTGTTAGTACTCTCCTTCGCTACAATGAGCAGTTCTTC
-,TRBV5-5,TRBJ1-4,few,CASSSRSNEKLFF,TGTGCCAGCAGCTCCCGCAGCAATGAAAAACTGTTTTTT
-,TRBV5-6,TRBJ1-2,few,CASSSRLGEYGYTF,TGTGCCAGCAGCTCGAGACTAGGAGAATATGGCTACACCTTC
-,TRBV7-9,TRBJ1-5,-,CASSRASQPQHF,TGTGCCAGCAGCCGCGCAAGTCAGCCCCAGCATTTT
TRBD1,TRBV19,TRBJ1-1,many,CASSMLTGTGNTEAFF,TGTGCCAGTAGTATGCTCACCGGGACAGGGAACACTGAAGCTTTCTTT
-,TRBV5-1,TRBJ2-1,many,CASSLSYNEQFF,TGCGCCAGCAGCTTGTCTTACAATGAGCAGTTCTTC
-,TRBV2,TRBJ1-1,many,CASSKKWVRNTEAFF,TGTGCCAGCAGTAAAAAATGGGTGCGGAACACTGAAGCTTTCTTT
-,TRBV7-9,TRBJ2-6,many,CASSLPNRDRISGANVLTF,TGTGCCAGCAGTCTGCCGAATCGGGACCGCATCTCTGGGGCCAACGTCCTGACTTTC
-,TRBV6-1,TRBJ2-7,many,CASLAGGLSYEQYF,TGTGCCAGCTTAGCAGGAGGGCTTTCCTACGAGCAGTACTTC
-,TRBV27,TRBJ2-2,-,CASSGGFVGSANTGELFF,TGTGCCAGTTCCGGTGGGTTTGTCGGTTCGGCGAACACCGGGGAGCTGTTTTTT
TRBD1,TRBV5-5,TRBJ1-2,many,CASSILMGTGVGYTF,TGTGCCAGCAGTATACTAATGGGGACAGGGGTTGGCTACACCTTC
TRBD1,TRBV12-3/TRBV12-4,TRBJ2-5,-,CASLLAGTEETQYF,TGTGCCAGCCTCCTCGCCGGGACAGAAGAGACCCAGTACTTC
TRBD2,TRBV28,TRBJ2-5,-,CASSFRQGGTETQYF,TGTGCCAGCAGTTTTCGGCAGGGAGGGACAGAGACCCAGTACTTC
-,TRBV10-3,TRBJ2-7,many,CAISEFPKGPLHEQYF,TGTGCCATCAGTGAGTTTCCAAAAGGCCCACTCCACGAGCAGTACTTC
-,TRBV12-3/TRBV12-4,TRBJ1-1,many,CASRGWGITEAFF,TGTGCCAGCAGGGGATGGGGGATCACTGAAGCTTTCTTT
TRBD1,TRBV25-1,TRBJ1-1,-,CASSELGQGDTEAFF,TGTGCCAGCAGTGAATTGGGACAGGGCGACACTGAAGCTTTCTTT
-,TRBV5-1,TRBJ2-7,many,CASSLQGWDEQYF,TGCGCCAGCAGCTTACAGGGTTGGGACGAGCAGTACTTC
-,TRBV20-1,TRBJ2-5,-,CSAGGFPSQETQYF,TGCAGTGCTGGGGGGTTTCCAAGTCAAGAGACCCAGTACTTC
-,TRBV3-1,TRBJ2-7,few,CASSQGAGLAYEQYF,TGTGCCAGCAGCCAAGGGGCAGGACTTGCGTACGAGCAGTACTTC
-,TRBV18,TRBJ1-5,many,CASSTGAQDDQPQHF,TGTGCCAGCTCCACCGGGGCCCAAGACGATCAGCCCCAGCATTTT
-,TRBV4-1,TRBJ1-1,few,CASSQDGDHTEAFF,TGCGCCAGCAGCCAAGACGGGGACCACACTGAAGCTTTCTTT
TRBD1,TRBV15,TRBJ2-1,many,CATSRGQGAYNEQFF,TGTGCCACCAGCAGAGGACAGGGGGCCTACAATGAGCAGTTCTTC
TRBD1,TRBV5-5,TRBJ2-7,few,CASSPWAGGFYEQYF,TGTGCCAGCAGCCCTTGGGCAGGGGGATTTTACGAGCAGTACTTC
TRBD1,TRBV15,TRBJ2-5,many,CATSRDPTGEETQYF,TGTGCCACCAGCAGAGACCCGACAGGGGAAGAGACCCAGTACTTC
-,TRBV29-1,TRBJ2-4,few,CSVATTEYKNIQYF,TGCAGCGTTGCTACGACCGAATACAAAAACATTCAGTACTTC
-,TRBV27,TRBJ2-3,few,CASSPSHEDTQYF,TGTGCCAGCAGTCCCTCTCACGAGGATACGCAGTATTTT
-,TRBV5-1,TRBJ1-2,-,CASSLAGQGTLTNYGYTF,TGCGCCAGCAGCTTGGCCGGTCAGGGGACTCTTACTAACTATGGCTACACCTTC
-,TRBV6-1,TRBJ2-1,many,CASRSQNEQFF,TGTGCCAGCAGATCCCAAAATGAGCAGTTCTTC
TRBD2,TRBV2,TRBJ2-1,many,CASRGTSGGALEQFF,TGTGCCAGCAGGGGGACTAGCGGGGGGGCGCTTGAGCAGTTCTTC